This record covers a single TCR beta chain. What it recognizes is unknown. TCRdb's table, derived via immunoSEQ multiplex PCR, lists solely in-frame clones and lacks some. The sample yields about 110,000 clones, under 97% seen once. The sample comes from a study of cytomegalovirus exposure and HLA in healthy donors. For the study at large: It was reported in a later analysis that the 120 validation repertoires used the same platform as the 650 to 800 first-cohort repertoires.

General observations from the study: Among TCR sequences, most were rare, though some public TCRs appeared in many donors. A list of around 150 TCR beta chains associated with cytomegalovirus was given. It was found in a later analysis that first-cohort TCR clusters tended to co-occur in the 120 validation repertoires.

Germline CDR1 SGHRS, CDR2 YFSETQ. This CDR3 comprises 18 residues. Trimming cost V 6 bases and J 0 bases; bases outside gene matches: 9. This chain links TRBV5-1 with TRBJ1-6; TRBD1 matches at 10 bases. This TCR came from a woman younger than 35 in good health and CMV-seronegative. The specimen was PBMCs. The CDR3 is CASTPGQGPSSYNSPLHF. DNA for the CDR3: TGCGCCAGCACGCCGGGACAGGGGCCGAGCTCCTATAATTCACCCCTCCACTTT.